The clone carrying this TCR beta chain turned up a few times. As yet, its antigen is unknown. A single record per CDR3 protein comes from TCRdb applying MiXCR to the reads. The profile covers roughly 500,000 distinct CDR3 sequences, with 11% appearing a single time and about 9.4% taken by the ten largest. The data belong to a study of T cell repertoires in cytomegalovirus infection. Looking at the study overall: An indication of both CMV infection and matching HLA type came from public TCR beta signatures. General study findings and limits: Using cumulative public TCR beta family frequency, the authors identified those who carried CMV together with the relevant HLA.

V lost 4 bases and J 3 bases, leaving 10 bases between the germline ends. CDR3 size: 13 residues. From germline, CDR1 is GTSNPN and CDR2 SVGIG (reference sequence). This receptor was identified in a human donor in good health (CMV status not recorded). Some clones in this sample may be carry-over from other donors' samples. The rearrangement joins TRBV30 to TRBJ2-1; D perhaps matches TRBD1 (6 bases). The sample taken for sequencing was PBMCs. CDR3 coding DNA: TGTGCCTGGACCCCAGGGGACTACAATGAGCAGTTCTTC. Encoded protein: CAWTPGDYNEQFF.